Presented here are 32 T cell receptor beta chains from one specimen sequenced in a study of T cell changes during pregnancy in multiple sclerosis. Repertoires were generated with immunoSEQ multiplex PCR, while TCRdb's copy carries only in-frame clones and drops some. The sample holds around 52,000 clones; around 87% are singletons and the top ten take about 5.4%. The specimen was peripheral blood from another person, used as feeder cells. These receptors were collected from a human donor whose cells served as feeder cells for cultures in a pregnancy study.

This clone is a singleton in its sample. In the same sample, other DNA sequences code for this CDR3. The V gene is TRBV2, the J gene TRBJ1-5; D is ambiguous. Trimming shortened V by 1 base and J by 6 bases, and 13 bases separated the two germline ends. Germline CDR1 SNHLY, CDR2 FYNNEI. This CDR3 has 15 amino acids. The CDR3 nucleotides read TGTGCCAGCAGTGAAGTCCGGGGAAGGGTTCAGCCCCAGCATTTT. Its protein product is CASSEVRGRVQPQHF.

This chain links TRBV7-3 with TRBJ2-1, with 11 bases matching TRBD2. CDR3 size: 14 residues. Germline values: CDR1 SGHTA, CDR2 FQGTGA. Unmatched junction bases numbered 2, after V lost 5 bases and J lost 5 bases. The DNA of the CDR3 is TGTGCCAGCAGCATTAGCGGGAGGGACAATGAGCAGTTCTTC. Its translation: CASSISGRDNEQFF.

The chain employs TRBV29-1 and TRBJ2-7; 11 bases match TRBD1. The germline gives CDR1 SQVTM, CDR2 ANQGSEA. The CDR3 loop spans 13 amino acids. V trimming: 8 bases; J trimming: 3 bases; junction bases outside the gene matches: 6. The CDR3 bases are TGCAGCCCTTGGACAGGGGGCAGCTACGAGCAGTACTTC. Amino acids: CSPWTGGSYEQYF.

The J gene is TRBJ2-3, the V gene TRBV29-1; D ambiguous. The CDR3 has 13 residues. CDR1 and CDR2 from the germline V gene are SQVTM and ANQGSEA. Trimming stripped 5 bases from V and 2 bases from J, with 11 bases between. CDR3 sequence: CSVKGTLTDTQYF. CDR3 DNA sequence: TGCAGCGTTAAGGGAACACTCACAGATACGCAGTATTTT.

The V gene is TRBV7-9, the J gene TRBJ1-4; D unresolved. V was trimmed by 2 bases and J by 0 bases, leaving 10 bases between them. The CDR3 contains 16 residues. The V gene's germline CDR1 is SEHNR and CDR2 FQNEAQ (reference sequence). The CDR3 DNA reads TGTGCCAGCAGCTTATATCGGGGAACAACTAATGAAAAACTGTTTTTT. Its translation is CASSLYRGTTNEKLFF.

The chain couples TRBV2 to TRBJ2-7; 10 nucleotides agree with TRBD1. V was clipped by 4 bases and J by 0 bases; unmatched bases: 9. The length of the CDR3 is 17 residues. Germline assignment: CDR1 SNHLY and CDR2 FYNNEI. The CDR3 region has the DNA TGTGCCAGCAGTGGACGGACAGGGGGAACCATCTCCTACGAGCAGTACTTC. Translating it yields CASSGRTGGTISYEQYF.

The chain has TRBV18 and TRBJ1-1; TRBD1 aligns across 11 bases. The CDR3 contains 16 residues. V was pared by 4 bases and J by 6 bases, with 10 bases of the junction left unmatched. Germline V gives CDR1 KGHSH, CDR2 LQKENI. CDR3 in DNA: TGTGCCAGCTCACAAACCTCCGGGACAGGGGGAGCTGAAGCTTTCTTT. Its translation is CASSQTSGTGGAEAFF.

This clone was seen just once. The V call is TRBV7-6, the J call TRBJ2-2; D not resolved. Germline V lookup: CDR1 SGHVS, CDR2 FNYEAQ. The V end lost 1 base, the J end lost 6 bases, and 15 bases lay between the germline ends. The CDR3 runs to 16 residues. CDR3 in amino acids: CASSLEAQTLPGELFF. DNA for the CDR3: TGTGCCAGCAGCTTAGAGGCACAGACCCTCCCCGGGGAGCTGTTTTTT.

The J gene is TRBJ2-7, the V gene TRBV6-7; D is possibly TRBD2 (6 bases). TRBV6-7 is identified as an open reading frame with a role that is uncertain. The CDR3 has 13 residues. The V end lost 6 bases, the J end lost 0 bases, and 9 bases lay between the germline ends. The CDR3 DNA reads TGTGCCAGCAGCTCCGGGGGCTCCTACGAGCAGTACTTC. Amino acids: CASSSGGSYEQYF.

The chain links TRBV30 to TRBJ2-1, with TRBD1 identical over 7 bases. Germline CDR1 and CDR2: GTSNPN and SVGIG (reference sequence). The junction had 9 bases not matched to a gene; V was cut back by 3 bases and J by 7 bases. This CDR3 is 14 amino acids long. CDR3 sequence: CAWRADRDENEQFF. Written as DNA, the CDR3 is TGTGCCTGGAGAGCCGACAGGGATGAGAATGAGCAGTTCTTC.

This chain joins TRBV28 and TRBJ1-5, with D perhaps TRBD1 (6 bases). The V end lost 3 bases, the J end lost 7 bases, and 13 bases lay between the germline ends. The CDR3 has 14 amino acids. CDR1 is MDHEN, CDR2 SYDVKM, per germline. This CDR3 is CASSFEQGGQPQHF. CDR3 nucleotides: TGTGCCAGCAGTTTTGAACAGGGTGGACAGCCCCAGCATTTT.

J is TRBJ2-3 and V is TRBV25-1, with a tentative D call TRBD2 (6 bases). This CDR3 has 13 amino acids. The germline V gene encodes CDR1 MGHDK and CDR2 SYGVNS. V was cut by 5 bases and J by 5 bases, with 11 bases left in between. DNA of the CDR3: TGTGCCAGCAGTCAAACGCGGGGAGATACGCAGTATTTT. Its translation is CASSQTRGDTQYF.

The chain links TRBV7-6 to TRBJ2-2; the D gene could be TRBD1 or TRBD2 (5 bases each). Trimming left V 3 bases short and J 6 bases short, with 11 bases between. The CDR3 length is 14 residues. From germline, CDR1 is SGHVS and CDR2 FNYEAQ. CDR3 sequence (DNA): TGTGCCAGCAGCTTTGGTGGGGGTGCCGGGGAGCTGTTTTTT. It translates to CASSFGGGAGELFF.

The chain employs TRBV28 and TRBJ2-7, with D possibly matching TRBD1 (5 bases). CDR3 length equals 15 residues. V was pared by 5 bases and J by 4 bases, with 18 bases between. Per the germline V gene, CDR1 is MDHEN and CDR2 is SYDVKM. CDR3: CASSDQGRAGYEQYF. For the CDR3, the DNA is TGTGCCAGCAGTGATCAGGGCAGGGCCGGTTACGAGCAGTACTTC. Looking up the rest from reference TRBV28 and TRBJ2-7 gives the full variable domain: DVKVTQSSRYLVKRTGEKVFLECVQDMDHENMFWYRQDPGLGLRLIYFSYDVKMKEKGDIPEGYSVSREKKERFSLILESASTNQTSMYLCASSDQGRAGYEQYFGPGTRLTVT.

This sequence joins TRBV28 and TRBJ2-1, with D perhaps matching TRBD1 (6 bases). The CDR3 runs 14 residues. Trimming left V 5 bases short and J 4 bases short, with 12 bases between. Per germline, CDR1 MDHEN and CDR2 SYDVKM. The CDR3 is CASSPGQHYNEQFF. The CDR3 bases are TGTGCCAGCAGTCCCGGACAGCATTACAATGAGCAGTTCTTC.

The CDR3 DNA reads as TGCAGCGTTGATTATATAGGCCCGAACACCGGGGAGCTGTTTTTT. Amino acids: CSVDYIGPNTGELFF. The rearrangement uses TRBV29-1 and TRBJ2-2; D gene uncertain. This CDR3 region has 15 residues. V was clipped by 3 bases and J by 0 bases, with 11 bases between them. The germline gives CDR1 SQVTM, CDR2 ANQGSEA.

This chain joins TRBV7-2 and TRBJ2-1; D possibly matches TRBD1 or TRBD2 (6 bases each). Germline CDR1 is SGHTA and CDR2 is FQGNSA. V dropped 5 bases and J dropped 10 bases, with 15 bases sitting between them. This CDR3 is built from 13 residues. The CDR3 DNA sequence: TGTGCCAGCAGCAAACCAAAAGGGGGGGAGCAGTTCTTC. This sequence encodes CASSKPKGGEQFF.

The CDR3 DNA is TGTGCCAGCAGCTTGGACAGGGGGGATCAGCCCCAGCATTTT. Translation gives CASSLDRGDQPQHF. The V gene is TRBV11-2, the J gene TRBJ1-5, with 10 bases aligning to TRBD1. This CDR3 contains 14 residues. CDR1 is SGHAT, CDR2 FQNNGV, per germline. The J segment lost 5 bases and the V segment lost 3 bases, leaving 1 base of the junction unmatched. Complete variable domain (other parts from reference TRBV11-2 and TRBJ1-5): EAGVAQSPRYKIIEKRQSVAFWCNPISGHATLYWYQQILGQGPKLLIQFQNNGVVDDSQLPKDRFSAERLKGVDSTLKIQPAKLEDSAVYLCASSLDRGDQPQHFGDGTRLSIL.

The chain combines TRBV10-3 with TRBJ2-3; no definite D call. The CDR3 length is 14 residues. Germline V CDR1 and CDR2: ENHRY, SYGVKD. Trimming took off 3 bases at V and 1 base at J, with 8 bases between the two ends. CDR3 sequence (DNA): TGTGCCATCAGTGACCCAAGGGGCACAGATACGCAGTATTTT. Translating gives CAISDPRGTDTQYF.

The CDR3 region has the DNA TGTGCCAGCAGCTTAGGGCAGAACTACGAGCAGTACTTC. It is translated as CASSLGQNYEQYF. The chain uses TRBV7-2 and TRBJ2-7; D gene unclear. This CDR3 contains 13 residues. The germline V and J ends were trimmed by 1 base and 3 bases, with 7 bases remaining between them. Germline loops: CDR1 SGHTA, CDR2 FQGNSA.

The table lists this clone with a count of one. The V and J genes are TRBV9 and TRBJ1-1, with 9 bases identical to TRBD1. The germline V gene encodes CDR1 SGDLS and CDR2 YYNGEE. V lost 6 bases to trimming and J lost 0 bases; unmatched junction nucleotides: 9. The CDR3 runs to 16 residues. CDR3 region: CASTSGTGIVNTEAFF. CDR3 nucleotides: TGTGCCAGCACATCCGGGACAGGGATTGTGAACACTGAAGCTTTCTTT.

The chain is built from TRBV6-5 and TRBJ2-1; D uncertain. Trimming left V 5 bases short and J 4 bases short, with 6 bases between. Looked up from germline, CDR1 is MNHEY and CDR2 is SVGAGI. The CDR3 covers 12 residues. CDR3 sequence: CASSSTYNEQFF. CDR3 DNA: TGTGCCAGCAGTAGTACTTACAATGAGCAGTTCTTC.

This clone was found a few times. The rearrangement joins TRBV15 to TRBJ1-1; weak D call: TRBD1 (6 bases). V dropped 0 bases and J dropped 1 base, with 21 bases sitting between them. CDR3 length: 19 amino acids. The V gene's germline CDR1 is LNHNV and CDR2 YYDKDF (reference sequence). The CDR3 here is CATSRDRPGGEKSNTEAFF. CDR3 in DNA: TGTGCCACCAGCAGAGATCGTCCGGGGGGCGAAAAGTCGAACACTGAAGCTTTCTTT.

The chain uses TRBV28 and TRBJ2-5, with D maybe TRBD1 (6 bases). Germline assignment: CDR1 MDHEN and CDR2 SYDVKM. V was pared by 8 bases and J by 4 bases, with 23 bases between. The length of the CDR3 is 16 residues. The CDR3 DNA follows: TGTGCCAGCGCAGCCCCTTACAGGGAATTGTTAGAGACCCAGTACTTC. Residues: CASAAPYRELLETQYF.

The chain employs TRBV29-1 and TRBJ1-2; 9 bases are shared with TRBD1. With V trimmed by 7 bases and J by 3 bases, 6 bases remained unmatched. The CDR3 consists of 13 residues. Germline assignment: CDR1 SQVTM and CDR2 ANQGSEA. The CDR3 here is CSAGQGSDYGYTF. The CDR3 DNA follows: TGCAGCGCTGGACAGGGGAGTGACTATGGCTACACCTTC.

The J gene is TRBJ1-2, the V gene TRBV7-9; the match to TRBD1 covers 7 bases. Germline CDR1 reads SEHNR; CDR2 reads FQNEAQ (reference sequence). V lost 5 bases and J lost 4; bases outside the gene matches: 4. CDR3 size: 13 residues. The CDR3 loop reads CASSPGGIYGYTF. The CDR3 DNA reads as TGTGCCAGCAGCCCAGGGGGAATCTATGGCTACACCTTC.

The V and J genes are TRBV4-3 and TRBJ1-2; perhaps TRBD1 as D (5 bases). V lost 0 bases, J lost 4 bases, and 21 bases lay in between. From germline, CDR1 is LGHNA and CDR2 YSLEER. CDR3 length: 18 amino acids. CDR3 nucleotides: TGCGCCAGCAGCCAAGATTTGAGCGGGACGGTGGGGAGCTATGGCTACACCTTC. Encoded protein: CASSQDLSGTVGSYGYTF.

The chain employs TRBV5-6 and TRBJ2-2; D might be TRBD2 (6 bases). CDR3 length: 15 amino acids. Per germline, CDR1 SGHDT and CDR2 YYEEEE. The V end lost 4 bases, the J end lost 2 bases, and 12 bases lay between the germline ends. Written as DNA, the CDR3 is TGTGCCAGCAGCCTGGAGGGACTCAACACCGGGGAGCTGTTTTTT. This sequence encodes CASSLEGLNTGELFF.

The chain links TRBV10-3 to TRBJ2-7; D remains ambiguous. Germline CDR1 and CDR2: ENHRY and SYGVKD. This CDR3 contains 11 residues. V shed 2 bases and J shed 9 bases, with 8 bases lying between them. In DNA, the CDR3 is TGTGCCATCAGTGAGAGGGTTGCGCAGTACTTC. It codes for CAISERVAQYF.

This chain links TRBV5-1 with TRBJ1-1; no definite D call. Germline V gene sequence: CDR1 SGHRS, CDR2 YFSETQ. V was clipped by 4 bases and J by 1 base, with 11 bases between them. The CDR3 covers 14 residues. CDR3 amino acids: CASSVIDGNTEAFF. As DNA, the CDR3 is TGCGCCAGCAGCGTAATCGACGGGAACACTGAAGCTTTCTTT.

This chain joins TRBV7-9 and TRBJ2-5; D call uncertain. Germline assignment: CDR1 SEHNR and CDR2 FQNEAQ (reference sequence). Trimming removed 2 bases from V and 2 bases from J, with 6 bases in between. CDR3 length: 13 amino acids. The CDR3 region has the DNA TGTGCCAGCAGCTTAATCGGGCAAGAGACCCAGTACTTC. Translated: CASSLIGQETQYF.

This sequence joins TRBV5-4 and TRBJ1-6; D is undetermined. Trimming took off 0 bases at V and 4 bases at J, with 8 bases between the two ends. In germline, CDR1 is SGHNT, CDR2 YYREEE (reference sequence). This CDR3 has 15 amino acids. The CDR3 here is CASSLGSNYNSPLHF. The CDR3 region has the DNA TGTGCCAGCAGCTTGGGCAGCAATTATAATTCACCCCTCCACTTT.